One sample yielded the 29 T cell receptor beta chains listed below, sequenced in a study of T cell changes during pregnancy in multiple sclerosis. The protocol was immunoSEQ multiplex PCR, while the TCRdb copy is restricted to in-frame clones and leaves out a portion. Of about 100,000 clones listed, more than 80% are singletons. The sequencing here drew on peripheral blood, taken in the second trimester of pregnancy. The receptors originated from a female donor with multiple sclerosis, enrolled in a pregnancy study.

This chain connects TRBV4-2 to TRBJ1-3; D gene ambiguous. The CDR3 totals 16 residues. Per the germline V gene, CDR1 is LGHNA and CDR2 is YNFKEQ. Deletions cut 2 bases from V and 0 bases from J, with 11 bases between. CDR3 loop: CASSQFRRNSGNTIYF. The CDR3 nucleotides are TGTGCCAGCAGCCAATTTCGGCGGAACTCTGGAAACACCATATATTTT.

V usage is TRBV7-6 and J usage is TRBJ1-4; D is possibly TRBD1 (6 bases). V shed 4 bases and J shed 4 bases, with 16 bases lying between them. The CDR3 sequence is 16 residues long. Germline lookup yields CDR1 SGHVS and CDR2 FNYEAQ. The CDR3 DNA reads TGTGCCAGCAGCTCGGCGAACAGGGCGGGTAATGAAAAACTGTTTTTT. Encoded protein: CASSSANRAGNEKLFF.

Here the CDR3 DNA reads TGCGCCAGCAGCCGGGACAGTCCGACGGGTTCACCCCTCCACTTT. Translation: CASSRDSPTGSPLHF. V is TRBV5-1 and J is TRBJ1-6; 7 bases map to TRBD1. The CDR3 sequence is 15 residues long. With 4 bases clipped from V and 9 bases from J, the junction kept 10 bases outside the gene matches. Germline-derived CDR1 and CDR2 are SGHRS and YFSETQ.

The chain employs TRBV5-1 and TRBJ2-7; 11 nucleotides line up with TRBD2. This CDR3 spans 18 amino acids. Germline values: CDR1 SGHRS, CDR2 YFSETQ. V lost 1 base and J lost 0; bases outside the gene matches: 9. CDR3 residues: CASSLIGLAGSHSYEQYF. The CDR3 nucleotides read TGCGCCAGCAGCTTGATTGGACTAGCGGGTTCACACTCCTACGAGCAGTACTTC.

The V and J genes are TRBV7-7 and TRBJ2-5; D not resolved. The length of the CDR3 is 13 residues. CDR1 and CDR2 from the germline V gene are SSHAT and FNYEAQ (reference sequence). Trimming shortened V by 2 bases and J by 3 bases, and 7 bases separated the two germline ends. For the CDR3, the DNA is TGTGCCAGCAGCTTACGCGGTAAAGAGACCCAGTACTTC. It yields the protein CASSLRGKETQYF. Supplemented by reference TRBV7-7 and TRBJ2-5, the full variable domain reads GAGVSQSPRYKVTKRGQDVTLRCDPISSHATLYWYQQALGQGPEFLTYFNYEAQPDKSGLPSDRFSAERPEGSISTLTIQRTEQRDSAMYRCASSLRGKETQYFGPGTRLLVL.

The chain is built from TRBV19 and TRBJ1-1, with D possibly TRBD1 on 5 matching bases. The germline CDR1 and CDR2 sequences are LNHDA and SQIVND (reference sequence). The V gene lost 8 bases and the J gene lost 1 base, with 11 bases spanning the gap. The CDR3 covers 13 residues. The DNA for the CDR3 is TGTGCCAGTGTAAGACAGACGAACACTGAAGCTTTCTTT. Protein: CASVRQTNTEAFF.

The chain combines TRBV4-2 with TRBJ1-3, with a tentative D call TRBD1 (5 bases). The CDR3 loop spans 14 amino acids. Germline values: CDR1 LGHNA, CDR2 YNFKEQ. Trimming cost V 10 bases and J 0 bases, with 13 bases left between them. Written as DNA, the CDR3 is TGTGCCACTGATACAGGACCCTCTGGAAACACCATATATTTT. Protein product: CATDTGPSGNTIYF.

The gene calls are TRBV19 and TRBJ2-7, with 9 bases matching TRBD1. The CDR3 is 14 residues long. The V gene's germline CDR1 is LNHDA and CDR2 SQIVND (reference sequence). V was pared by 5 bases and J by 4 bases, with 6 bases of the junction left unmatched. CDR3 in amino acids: CASSLGTGRYEQYF. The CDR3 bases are TGTGCCAGTAGTCTCGGGACAGGGAGATACGAGCAGTACTTC.

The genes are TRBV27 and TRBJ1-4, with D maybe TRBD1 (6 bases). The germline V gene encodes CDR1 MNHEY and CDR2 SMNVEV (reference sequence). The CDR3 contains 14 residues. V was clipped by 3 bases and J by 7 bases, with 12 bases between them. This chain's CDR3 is CASSFGGRLEKLFF. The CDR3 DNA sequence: TGTGCCAGCAGTTTCGGGGGGCGTCTTGAAAAACTGTTTTTT.

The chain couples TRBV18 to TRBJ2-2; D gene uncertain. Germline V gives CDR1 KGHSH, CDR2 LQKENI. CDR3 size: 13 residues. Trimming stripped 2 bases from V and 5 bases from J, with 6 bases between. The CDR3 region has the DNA TGTGCCAGCTCACCAGTGAGGACCGGGGAGCTGTTTTTT. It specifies CASSPVRTGELFF.

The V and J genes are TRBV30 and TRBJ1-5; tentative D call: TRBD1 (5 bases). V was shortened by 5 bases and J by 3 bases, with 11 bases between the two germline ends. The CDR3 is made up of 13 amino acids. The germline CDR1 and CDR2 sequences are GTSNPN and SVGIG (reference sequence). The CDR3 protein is CAWSTENNQPQHF. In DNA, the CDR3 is TGTGCCTGGTCGACAGAGAACAATCAGCCCCAGCATTTT.

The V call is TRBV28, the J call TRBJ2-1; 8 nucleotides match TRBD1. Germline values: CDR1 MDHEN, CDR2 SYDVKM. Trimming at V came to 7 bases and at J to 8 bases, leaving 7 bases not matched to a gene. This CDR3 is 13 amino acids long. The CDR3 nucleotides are TGTGCCAGCAACAAGGACAGGGTCGATGAGCAGTTCTTC. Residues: CASNKDRVDEQFF.

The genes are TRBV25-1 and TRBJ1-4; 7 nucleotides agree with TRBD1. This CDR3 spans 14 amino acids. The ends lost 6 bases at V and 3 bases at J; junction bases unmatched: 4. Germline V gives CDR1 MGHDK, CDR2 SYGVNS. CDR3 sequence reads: CASRLTGSNEKLFF. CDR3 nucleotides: TGTGCCAGCAGATTGACAGGGTCTAATGAAAAACTGTTTTTT. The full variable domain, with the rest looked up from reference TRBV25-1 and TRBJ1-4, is EADIYQTPRYLVIGTGKKITLECSQTMGHDKMYWYQQDPGMELHLIHYSYGVNSTEKGDLSSESTVSRIRTEHFPLTLESARPSHTSQYLCASRLTGSNEKLFFGSGTQLSVL.

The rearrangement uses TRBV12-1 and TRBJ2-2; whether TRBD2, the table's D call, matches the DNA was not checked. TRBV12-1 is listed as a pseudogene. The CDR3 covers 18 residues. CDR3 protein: CASSPLQTSGIWPGELFF. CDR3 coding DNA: TGTGCCAGCAGCCCCCTCCAAACTAGCGGGATTTGGCCCGGGGAGCTGTTTTTT.

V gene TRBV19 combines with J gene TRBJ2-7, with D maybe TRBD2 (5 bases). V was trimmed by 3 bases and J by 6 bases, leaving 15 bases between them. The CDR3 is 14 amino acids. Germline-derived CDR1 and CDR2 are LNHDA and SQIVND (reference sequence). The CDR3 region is CASSMRGKVVEQYF. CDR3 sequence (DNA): TGTGCCAGTAGTATGCGAGGGAAGGTCGTCGAGCAGTACTTC.

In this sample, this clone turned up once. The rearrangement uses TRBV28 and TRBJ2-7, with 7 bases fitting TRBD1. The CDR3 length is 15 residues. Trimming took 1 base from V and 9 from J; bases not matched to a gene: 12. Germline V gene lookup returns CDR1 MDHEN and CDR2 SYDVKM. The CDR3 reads CASSLLGTEEGGQYF. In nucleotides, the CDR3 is TGTGCCAGCAGTTTATTAGGGACAGAGGAAGGTGGGCAGTACTTC.

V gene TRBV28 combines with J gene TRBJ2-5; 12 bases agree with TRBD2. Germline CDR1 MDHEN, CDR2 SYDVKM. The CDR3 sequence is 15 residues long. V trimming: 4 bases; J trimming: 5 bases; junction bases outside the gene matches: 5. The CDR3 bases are TGTGCCAGCAGTTCCTCGGGACTAGCGGGCGAGACCCAGTACTTC. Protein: CASSSSGLAGETQYF. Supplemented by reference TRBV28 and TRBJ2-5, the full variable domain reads DVKVTQSSRYLVKRTGEKVFLECVQDMDHENMFWYRQDPGLGLRLIYFSYDVKMKEKGDIPEGYSVSREKKERFSLILESASTNQTSMYLCASSSSGLAGETQYFGPGTRLLVL.

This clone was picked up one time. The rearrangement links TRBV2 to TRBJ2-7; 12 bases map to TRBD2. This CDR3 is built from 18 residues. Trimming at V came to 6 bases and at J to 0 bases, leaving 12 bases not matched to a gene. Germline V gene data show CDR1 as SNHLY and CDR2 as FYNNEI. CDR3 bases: TGTGCCAGCAGGGGAACTAGCGGGAGGACCTCGAGCTCCTACGAGCAGTACTTC. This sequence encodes CASRGTSGRTSSSYEQYF.

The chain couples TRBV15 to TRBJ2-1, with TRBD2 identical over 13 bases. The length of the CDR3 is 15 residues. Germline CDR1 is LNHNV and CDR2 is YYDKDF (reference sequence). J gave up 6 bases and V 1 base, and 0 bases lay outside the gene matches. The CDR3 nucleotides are TGTGCCACCAGCAGAGGACTAGCGGGAGGCAATGAGCAGTTCTTC. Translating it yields CATSRGLAGGNEQFF. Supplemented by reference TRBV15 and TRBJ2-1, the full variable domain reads DAMVIQNPRYQVTQFGKPVTLSCSQTLNHNVMYWYQQKSSQAPKLLFHYYDKDFNNEADTPDNFQSRRPNTSFCFLDIRSPGLGDTAMYLCATSRGLAGGNEQFFGPGTRLTVL.

The CDR3 DNA reads TGTGCCACCGATGACGGGACAGGGGATAATGAAAAACTGTTTTTT. Translating gives CATDDGTGDNEKLFF. V gene TRBV10-3 combines with J gene TRBJ1-4; 10 bases align to TRBD1. The CDR3 runs to 15 residues. Trimming removed 10 bases from V and 4 bases from J; junction bases left unmatched: 9. CDR1 is ENHRY, CDR2 SYGVKD, per germline.

The CDR3 here is CASSSERGTDTQYF. CDR3 in DNA: TGTGCCAGCAGCTCCGAGAGGGGCACAGATACGCAGTATTTT. The chain carries TRBV5-4 and TRBJ2-3, with a possible D match to TRBD2 (5 bases). The ends were cut back, 3 bases at V and 1 base at J, with 9 bases in the middle. The V gene's germline CDR1 is SGHNT and CDR2 YYREEE (reference sequence). The CDR3 consists of 14 residues.

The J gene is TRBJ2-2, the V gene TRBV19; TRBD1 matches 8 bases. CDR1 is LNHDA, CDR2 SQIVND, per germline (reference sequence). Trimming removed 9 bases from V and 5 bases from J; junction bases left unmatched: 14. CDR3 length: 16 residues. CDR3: CASFEPRTGWTGELFF. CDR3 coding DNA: TGTGCCAGCTTCGAGCCCAGGACAGGGTGGACCGGGGAGCTGTTTTTT. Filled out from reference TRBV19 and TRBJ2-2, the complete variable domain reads DGGITQSPKYLFRKEGQNVTLSCEQNLNHDAMYWYRQDPGQGLRLIYYSQIVNDFQKGDIAEGYSVSREKKESFPLTVTSAQKNPTAFYLCASFEPRTGWTGELFFGEGSRLTVL.

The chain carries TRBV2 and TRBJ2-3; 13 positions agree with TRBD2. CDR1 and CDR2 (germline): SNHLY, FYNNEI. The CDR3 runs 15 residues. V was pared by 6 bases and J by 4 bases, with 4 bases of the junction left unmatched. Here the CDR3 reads CASSETSGRADTQYF. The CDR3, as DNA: TGTGCCAGCAGCGAAACTAGCGGGAGGGCAGATACGCAGTATTTT. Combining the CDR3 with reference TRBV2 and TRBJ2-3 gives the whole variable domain EPEVTQTPSHQVTQMGQEVILRCVPISNHLYFYWYRQILGQKVEFLVSFYNNEISEKSEIFDDQFSVERPDGSNFTLKIRSTKLEDSAMYFCASSETSGRADTQYFGPGTRLTVL.

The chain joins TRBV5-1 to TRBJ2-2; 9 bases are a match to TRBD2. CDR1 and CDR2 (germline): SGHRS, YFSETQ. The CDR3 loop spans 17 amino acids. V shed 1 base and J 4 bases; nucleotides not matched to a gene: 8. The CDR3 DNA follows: TGCGCCAGCAGCTTGTATGCAGCGGGGGGTTCCACCGGGGAGCTGTTTTTT. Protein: CASSLYAAGGSTGELFF.

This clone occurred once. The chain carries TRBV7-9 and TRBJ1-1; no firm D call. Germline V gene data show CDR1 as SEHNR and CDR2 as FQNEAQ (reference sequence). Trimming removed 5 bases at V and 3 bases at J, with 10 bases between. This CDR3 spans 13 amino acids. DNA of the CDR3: TGTGCCAGCAGCATCGACGGGGACACTGAAGCTTTCTTT. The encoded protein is CASSIDGDTEAFF.

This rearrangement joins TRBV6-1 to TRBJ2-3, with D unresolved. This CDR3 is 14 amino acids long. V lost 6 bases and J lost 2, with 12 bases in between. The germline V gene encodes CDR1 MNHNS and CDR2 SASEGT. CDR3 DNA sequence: TGTGCCAGCAGATCCGGAGCGTTCACAGATACGCAGTATTTT. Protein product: CASRSGAFTDTQYF.

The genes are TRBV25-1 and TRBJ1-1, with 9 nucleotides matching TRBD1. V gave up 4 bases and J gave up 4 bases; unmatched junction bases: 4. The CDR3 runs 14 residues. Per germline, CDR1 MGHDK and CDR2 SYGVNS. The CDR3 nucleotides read TGTGCCAGCAGTGCACAGGGGGCAGGCACTGAAGCTTTCTTT. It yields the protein CASSAQGAGTEAFF. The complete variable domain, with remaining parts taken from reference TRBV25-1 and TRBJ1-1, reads EADIYQTPRYLVIGTGKKITLECSQTMGHDKMYWYQQDPGMELHLIHYSYGVNSTEKGDLSSESTVSRIRTEHFPLTLESARPSHTSQYLCASSAQGAGTEAFFGQGTRLTVV.

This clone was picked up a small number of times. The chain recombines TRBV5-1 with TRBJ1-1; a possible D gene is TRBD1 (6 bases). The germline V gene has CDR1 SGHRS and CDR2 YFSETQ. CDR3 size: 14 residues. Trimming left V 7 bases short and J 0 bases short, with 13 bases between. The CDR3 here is CASAWGGLNTEAFF. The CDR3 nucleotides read TGCGCCAGCGCCTGGGGGGGCTTGAACACTGAAGCTTTCTTT.

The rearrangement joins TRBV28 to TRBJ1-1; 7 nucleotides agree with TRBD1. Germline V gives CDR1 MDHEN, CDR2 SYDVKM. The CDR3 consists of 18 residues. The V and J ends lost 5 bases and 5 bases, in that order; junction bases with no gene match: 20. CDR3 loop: CASSLWGGRGIAVTEAFF. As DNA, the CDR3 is TGTGCCAGCAGTCTGTGGGGCGGCAGGGGGATAGCGGTGACTGAAGCTTTCTTT.